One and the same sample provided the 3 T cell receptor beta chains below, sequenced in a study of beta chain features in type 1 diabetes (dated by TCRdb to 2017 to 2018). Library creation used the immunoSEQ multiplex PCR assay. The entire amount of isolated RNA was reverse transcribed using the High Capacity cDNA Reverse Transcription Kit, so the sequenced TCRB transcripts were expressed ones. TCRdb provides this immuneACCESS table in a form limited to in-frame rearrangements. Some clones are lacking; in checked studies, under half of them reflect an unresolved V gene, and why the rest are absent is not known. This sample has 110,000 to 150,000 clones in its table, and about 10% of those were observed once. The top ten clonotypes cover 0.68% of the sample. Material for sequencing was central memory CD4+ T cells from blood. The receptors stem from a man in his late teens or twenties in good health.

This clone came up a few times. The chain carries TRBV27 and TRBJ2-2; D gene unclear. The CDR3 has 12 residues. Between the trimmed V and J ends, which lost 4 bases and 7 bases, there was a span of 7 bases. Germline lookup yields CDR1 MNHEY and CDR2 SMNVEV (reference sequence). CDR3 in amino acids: CASSSPLGELFF. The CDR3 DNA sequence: TGTGCCAGCAGTTCCCCACTCGGGGAGCTGTTTTTT.

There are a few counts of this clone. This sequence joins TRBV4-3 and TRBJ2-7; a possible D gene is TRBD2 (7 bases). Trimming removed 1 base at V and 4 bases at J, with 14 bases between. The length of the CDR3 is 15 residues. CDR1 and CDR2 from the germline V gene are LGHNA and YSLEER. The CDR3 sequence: CASSQGRGALYEQYF. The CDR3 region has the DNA TGCGCCAGCAGCCAAGGCCGGGGGGCCTTGTACGAGCAGTACTTC.

The CDR3 DNA reads as TGTGCCAGCAGCTTGATCAGTCCGGGGACAACAGATACGCAGTATTTT. The encoded protein is CASSLISPGTTDTQYF. The chain recombines TRBV11-2 with TRBJ2-3, with a weak D call TRBD1 (6 bases). Trimming removed 3 bases at V and 3 bases at J, with 16 bases between. The CDR3 runs 16 residues. The germline V gene has CDR1 SGHAT and CDR2 FQNNGV.